The sequence of this T cell receptor (beta chain) was determined in a study of blood T cell repertoires in COVID-19 (dated by TCRdb to about 2020). At the level of the whole study: Samples covering the acute and convalescent phases of COVID-19 were provided by collaborators in the United States, Italy and Spain. Sample metadata almost always included a de-identified subject ID, COVID-19 status, age in years and sex. The material from the prospective study consisted of cDNA or gDNA derived from T cells, B-cell-depleted T cells, or PBMCs. The repertoires were made available in a free public database intended to serve as a resource for research on the immune response to SARS-CoV-2. The samples were drawn from two sources: the first 160 participants of the ongoing ImmuneRACE study, and 1,200 or so subjects contributed by 6 global collaborators. HLA class I and class II types, where available, came from metadata supplied by the sample provider rather than from assay-based typing. Subjects who had been exposed to COVID-19, were actively infected with it, or had recovered from it provided the deeply sampled blood TCRbeta repertoires that made up the dataset. What the work shows at the level of the full study, not this receptor alone: The amount of clinical and demographic metadata varied by source and participant and was provided uncurated.

The immunoSEQ Assay, a bias-controlled multiplex PCR, was used to amplify TCRbeta CDR3 regions from genomic DNA. As for the authors' bioinformatics: Nucleated cell counts per sample were estimated from amplification of reference gene primers within the assay. Sequence reads were collapsed and filtered to measure the absolute abundance of every unique TCRbeta CDR3 rearrangement. For each sample, productive Simpson clonality was calculated by taking the square root of Simpson's diversity index across productive rearrangements. Not all clones reach the TCRdb copy of this immuneACCESS table, which keeps in-frame sequences only. Checked studies attribute under half of the gap to unresolved V genes and leave the rest unexplained. The V and J calls and clone size are taken from that table; D and trimming were inferred from the DNA. Recorded for this sample are around 250,000 clones; around 87% of them occurred a single time. Around 3.6% of the sample is held by the ten biggest clonotypes.

Worth noting for this clone: The antigen this receptor binds is unknown. No qualities accompany the bases; no much larger clone lies one base away.

The collaborating institutions used their own protocols to collect whole blood in K2EDTA tubes. For TCRbeta analysis, collaborators shipped samples as frozen whole blood, isolated PBMCs, or DNA extracted from either of those sample types. The trim is 2 bases for V and 8 bases for J, with a gap of 16 bases between the germline ends. The CDR3, from cysteine to phenylalanine, totals 14 residues. The read is trimmed to its CDR3 DNA, 42 bases read in frame from base 1. CDR1 is given as SGHDT and CDR2 as YYEEEE, both from the germline V gene. Sequenced sample: peripheral blood. The chain is assembled from TRBV5-6 and TRBJ1-2, with a weak D call of TRBD1 (5 bases match). The sequence came from a man between 18 and 35 years old with active or convalescent COVID-19. The DNA is TGTGCCAGCAGCTTAGTAGAACAGGTCTGGGGCTACACCTTC. Its coded protein is CASSLVEQVWGYTF.